This T cell receptor (beta chain) was documented in a study of T cell changes during pregnancy in multiple sclerosis. Measured with immunoSEQ multiplex PCR; TCRdb has only the in-frame clones, and not every one. The sample holds 25,000 or so clones; about 86% are singletons and the top ten take roughly 0.99%. The sequencing here drew on CD4+ T cells from peripheral blood mononuclear cells, taken in the first trimester of pregnancy. The receptor was isolated from a female donor in good health, enrolled as a control in a pregnancy study.

CDR3 nucleotide sequence: TGTGCCAGCAGCTTAGACAGTCTAGCGGGGGGGCAGTTCTTC. It is translated as CASSLDSLAGGQFF. This chain joins TRBV7-9 and TRBJ2-1; 11 bases align to TRBD2. This CDR3 has 14 residues. From germline, CDR1 is SEHNR and CDR2 FQNEAQ (reference sequence). V was clipped by 1 base and J by 12 bases; unmatched bases: 5.